The rows below give T cell receptor beta chains drawn from one sample of a study of T-cell memory formation after mild COVID-19. In TCRdb, the 5' RACE reads were re-called with MiXCR into one record per CDR3 protein. The data contain 350,000 to 450,000 distinct CDR3 sequences, 14% of them seen just once; the ten biggest clones take up roughly 22%. The sequencing input was PBMCs or a T cell subset sorted from them (not recorded which). Every receptor here comes from a man aged 18 to 30 who had mild COVID-19 (a few samples of this study predate the infection). Cell type and time point are not known. Both conserved end residues are part of each CDR3. D genes are given only for firm matches. Not all rows give a size; the values are once, few, many and, for expanded clones, a class.

TRBJ2-5 TRBD2 TRBV28 - CASGLSGGRQETQYF TGTGCCAGTGGGCTCTCGGGAGGGCGGCAAGAGACCCAGTACTTC
TRBJ1-1 TRBD1 TRBV5-1 - CASSLATGGRTEAFF TGCGCCAGCAGCTTGGCGACAGGGGGTCGGACTGAAGCTTTCTTT
TRBJ2-1 - TRBV11-3 - CASSLRSGGHEQFF TGTGCCAGCAGCTTAAGGTCAGGGGGGCATGAGCAGTTCTTC
TRBJ1-1 TRBD1 TRBV5-1 - CASTPQGAGTEAFF TGCGCCAGCACCCCACAGGGGGCGGGTACTGAAGCTTTCTTT
TRBJ2-1 - TRBV5-1 many CASSLEGAQFF TGCGCCAGCAGCTTGGAAGGGGCGCAGTTCTTC
TRBJ2-5 - TRBV7-7 many CASSTAVADQTQYF TGTGCCAGCAGCACAGCCGTAGCGGACCAGACCCAGTACTTC
TRBJ1-1 - TRBV29-1 - CSISRNTEAFF TGCAGCATAAGTAGGAACACTGAAGCTTTCTTT
TRBJ2-1 TRBD2 TRBV3-1 - CASSQENGGGELQFF TGTGCCAGCAGCCAAGAGAACGGCGGGGGGGAACTCCAGTTCTTC
TRBJ2-3 - TRBV5-1 - CASSLLRGQADTQYF TGCGCCAGCAGCTTGCTGCGGGGGCAGGCAGATACGCAGTATTTT
TRBJ2-5 TRBD2 TRBV29-1 few CSVAGLVGETQYF TGCAGCGTTGCGGGACTAGTCGGGGAGACCCAGTACTTC
TRBJ1-2 - TRBV29-1 - CSVEGVYGYTF TGCAGCGTTGAAGGAGTCTATGGCTACACCTTC
TRBJ1-1 - TRBV19 few CASSVEGWSGTEAFF TGTGCCAGTAGCGTGGAGGGATGGTCGGGTACTGAAGCTTTCTTT
TRBJ2-2 TRBD2 TRBV5-1 few CASSPSAGDTGELFF TGCGCCAGCAGCCCCTCAGCGGGGGACACCGGGGAGCTGTTTTTT
TRBJ1-2 - TRBV4-1 many CASSQVLGLDYGYTF TGCGCCAGCAGCCAAGTCCTGGGCTTAGACTATGGCTACACCTTC
TRBJ2-3 TRBD1 TRBV6-4 few CASSRRDRSTDTQYF TGTGCCAGCAGTCGCCGGGACAGGAGCACAGATACGCAGTATTTT
TRBJ2-3 - TRBV5-1 few CASSWADGRRDTDTQYF TGCGCCAGCAGCTGGGCGGACGGAAGGCGGGACACAGATACGCAGTATTTT
TRBJ2-1 TRBD2 TRBV7-2 few CASSLLAGPSSYNEQFF TGTGCCAGCAGCTTACTAGCGGGGCCGAGCTCCTACAATGAGCAGTTCTTC
TRBJ1-1 - TRBV7-9 - CASSPSSDYQAFF TGTGCCAGCAGCCCCTCCTCCGATTATCAAGCTTTCTTT
TRBJ2-1 - TRBV12-3/TRBV12-4 few CASSLGAFKKQFF TGTGCCAGCAGTTTAGGGGCTTTCAAGAAGCAGTTCTTC
TRBJ1-3 - TRBV3-2 few CASSQDRRDKNGSSGNTIYF TGTGCCAGCAGCCAAGATAGGAGGGATAAGAACGGTAGCTCTGGAAACACCATATATTTT
TRBJ2-1 - TRBV3-2 - CASSLRGPVHPNEQFF TGTGCCAGCAGCCTGAGGGGCCCGGTTCATCCCAATGAGCAGTTCTTC
TRBJ2-2 - TRBV25-1 few CAIQTRITGELFF TGTGCCATCCAAACTCGGATCACCGGGGAGCTGTTTTTT
TRBJ1-1 - TRBV5-5 few CASSSGVSRVTVSTEAFF TGTGCCAGCAGTTCGGGGGTCTCACGAGTGACAGTTAGTACTGAAGCTTTCTTT
TRBJ2-2 TRBD2 TRBV6-5 few CASRYTPGGVFTGELFF TGTGCCAGCAGATACACCCCGGGAGGGGTCTTCACCGGGGAGCTGTTTTTT
TRBJ2-1 - TRBV10-3 - CAISESGRGIGEQFF TGTGCCATCAGTGAGTCGGGCAGAGGGATCGGTGAGCAGTTCTTC
TRBJ2-3 - TRBV6-2/TRBV6-3 - CASTDETDTQYF TGTGCCAGCACCGACGAGACAGATACGCAGTATTTT
TRBJ2-1 - TRBV6-5 few CASSYSSERLRRYNEQFF TGTGCCAGCAGTTACTCGTCGGAAAGGCTAAGGAGATACAATGAGCAGTTCTTC
TRBJ1-3 - TRBV7-2 few CASRPPRLRAERNTIYF TGTGCCAGCAGACCCCCCAGGTTGCGGGCCGAGAGAAACACCATATATTTT